These T cell receptor beta chains were read from a single sample in a study of T cells in Graves' hyperthyroidism and ophthalmopathy. TCRdb ran MiXCR on the multiplex PCR reads and lists one entry per CDR3 protein. Here the sample spans 380,000 or so distinct CDR3 sequences, 15% to 20% being singletons. The sample consisted of blood. The receptor source for this set is a young woman with Graves' hyperthyroidism. The CDR3 runs from the conserved cysteine through the conserved F or W.

>TRBV10-3|TRBJ1-1
CAISEAGNTEAFF
>TRBV6-1|TRBJ2-2
CASRDSGGTGELFF
>TRBV7-8|TRBJ1-1
CASTKLWGLRVTEAFF
>TRBV5-1|TRBJ2-7
CASSPRSYEQYF
>TRBV12-3/TRBV12-4|TRBJ1-2
CASTPRILTANYGYTF
>TRBV20-1|TRBJ1-2
CSAREGSYGYTF
>TRBV15|TRBJ1-1
CATSRETITEAFF
>TRBV6-1|TRBJ2-7
CASSHDRGYEQYF
>TRBV20-1|TRBJ1-2
CSARADGRGKSYGYTF
>TRBV14|TRBJ2-5
CASSRTGPAATQYF
>TRBV5-1|TRBJ2-7
CASSLERDEQYF
>TRBV6-5|TRBJ2-7
CASSYRGAPVVYEQYF
>TRBV12-3/TRBV12-4|TRBJ1-1
CASSLFMGNTEAFF
>TRBV5-1|TRBJ1-1
CASTSRGPNTEAFF
>TRBV5-1|TRBJ2-7
CASSLETEAYEQYF
>TRBV28|TRBJ2-2
CASSSRDKNTGELFF
>TRBV6-1|TRBJ1-5
CASSESVWLSQPQHF
>TRBV25-1|TRBJ1-5
CASSQFGQRYSNQPQHF
>TRBV30|TRBJ1-1
CAWGLLNTEAFF
>TRBV20-1|TRBJ2-7
CSARGPLDYEQYF
>TRBV6-1|TRBJ1-2
CASISRYYGYTF
>TRBV6-2/TRBV6-3|TRBJ1-1
CASSYLPPGQGLDTEAFF
>TRBV28|TRBJ2-5
CASSSQTGTGAISFFETQYF
>TRBV7-8|TRBJ1-1
CASSEGTANTEAFF
>TRBV15|TRBJ1-5
CATSTWTVYSNQPQHF
>TRBV2|TRBJ2-5
CASSEGGKETQYF
>TRBV24-1|TRBJ2-7
CATSPRSGSSYEQYF
>TRBV28|TRBJ2-7
CASSFSGTSYEQYF
>TRBV20-1|TRBJ2-7
CSARDPGQNYEQYF
>TRBV5-1|TRBJ1-1
CASSLASWSTEAFF
>TRBV7-2|TRBJ1-2
CASSLGVEGYGYTF
>TRBV6-5|TRBJ2-3
CASSYSEGPDTQYF
>TRBV11-2|TRBJ1-2
CASSSYPAGYGYTF
>TRBV7-8|TRBJ2-7
CASSPERRAYEQYF
>TRBV5-1|TRBJ1-1
CASGYRMTDPAEAFF
>TRBV12-3/TRBV12-4|TRBJ1-3
CASSLSGRGSGYTIYF
>TRBV6-5|TRBJ1-2
CASSYSGRYGYTF
>TRBV28|TRBJ1-4
CASSSADSTNEKLFF
>TRBV6-2/TRBV6-3|TRBJ1-2
CASRWGFSYGYTF
>TRBV7-8|TRBJ1-2
CASSPLPGQGVGYTF
>TRBV4-1|TRBJ2-7
CASSQGRGTGTYEQYF
>TRBV6-1|TRBJ1-5
CASTNDGPREPQHF
>TRBV9|TRBJ1-2
CASSVVPGNGYTF
>TRBV19|TRBJ1-1
CASRTHRGQDTEAFF
>TRBV12-3/TRBV12-4|TRBJ2-4
CASSYLGAGPKNIQYF
>TRBV6-1|TRBJ2-7
CASSELEGPYEQYF
>TRBV7-3|TRBJ1-1
CASSPGGSGENTEAFF
>TRBV15|TRBJ1-2
CATSTRTGGVGYTF
>TRBV30|TRBJ1-1
CAWDQTTEAFF
>TRBV28|TRBJ2-7
CASSTFTASYEQYF
>TRBV20-1|TRBJ1-2
CSAGGGAANYGYTF
>TRBV5-1|TRBJ2-5
CASSLVQRTGQETQYF
>TRBV20-1|TRBJ2-7
CSARVGQVRDYEQYF
>TRBV2|TRBJ2-5
CASSEGAGGGQETQYF
>TRBV7-2|TRBJ2-2
CASSPMAAGTGELFF